This TCR beta chain was recorded in a study of spatial heterogeneity in lung cancer. Study information: The donor group consisted of under 95 patients who had untreated, early-stage non-small cell lung cancer.

TCRdb re-called the 5' RACE reads through MiXCR, storing one row per CDR3 protein. The data hold 95,000 to 130,000 distinct CDR3 sequences, with over 9% observed a single time. As to time point: blood at routine non-recurrence follow-up after resection. Unsorted tumor, nontumor lung tissue or cryopreserved PBMC supplied the whole RNA. Per the germline V gene, CDR1 is LGHDT and CDR2 is YNNKEL (reference sequence). V lost 4 bases, J lost 0 bases, and 14 bases lay in between. The CDR3 loop spans 16 amino acids. The rearrangement links TRBV3-1 to TRBJ2-3; D could derive from TRBD1 or TRBD2 (5 bases each). The sequences come from PBMCs, collected at follow-up. This clonotype was obtained from a male donor with early-stage non-small cell lung cancer. The CDR3 spells CASSLAGRTSTDTQYF. The CDR3 nucleotides are TGTGCCAGCAGCCTAGCAGGGAGAACTAGCACAGATACGCAGTATTTT.